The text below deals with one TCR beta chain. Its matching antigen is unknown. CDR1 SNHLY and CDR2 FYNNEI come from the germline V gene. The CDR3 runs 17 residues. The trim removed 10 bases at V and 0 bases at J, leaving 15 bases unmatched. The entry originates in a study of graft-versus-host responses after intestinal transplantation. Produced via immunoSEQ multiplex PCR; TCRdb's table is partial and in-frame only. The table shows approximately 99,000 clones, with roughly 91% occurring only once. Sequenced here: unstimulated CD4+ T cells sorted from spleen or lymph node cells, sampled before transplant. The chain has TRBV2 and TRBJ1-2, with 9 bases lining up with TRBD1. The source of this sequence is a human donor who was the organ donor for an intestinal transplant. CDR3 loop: CATAEGLGQGTNYGYTF. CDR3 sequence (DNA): TGTGCCACGGCCGAGGGGTTGGGACAGGGAACTAACTATGGCTACACCTTC.